This T cell receptor (beta chain) appears in the sequencing data of a study of T cells in Graves' hyperthyroidism and ophthalmopathy. This clonotype was observed at least ten times. Diagnostic assessment was based on clinical symptoms, serum thyroxine and TRAb, thyroid ultrasound and orbital computed tomography. Authors of the study amplified TCR beta CDR3 regions from RNA transcripts. RT-PCR in the first round (using the HTBI primer set) targeted the TCR CDR3. TCRdb ran MiXCR on the multiplex PCR reads and lists one entry per CDR3 protein. This table holds around 400,000 distinct CDR3 sequences, about 15% found once. Losses at the gene ends were 6 bases for V and 6 bases for J; bases not matched to a gene: 5. Germline V CDR1 and CDR2: MDHEN, SYDVKM. The CDR3 is 14 residues long.

The sample comprised blood. The chain links TRBV28 to TRBJ2-7; TRBD2 matches 13 bases. The clonotype originates from a woman in her late teens or twenties with Graves' hyperthyroidism that later progressed to Graves' ophthalmopathy. DNA for the CDR3: TGTGCCAGCAGACGGACTAGCGGGAGCCTCGAGCAGTACTTC. Translating gives CASRRTSGSLEQYF.